This passage covers 7 T cell receptor beta chains from one sample sequenced in a study of blood T cell repertoires in COVID-19. Assay: immunoSEQ multiplex PCR; the TCRdb copy retains only in-frame clones and omits some. The sample consists of roughly 80,000 clones, approximately 78% of them appearing once. Material: peripheral blood. These receptors came from a human donor in a cohort sampled during active COVID-19.

The chain uses TRBV11-2 and TRBJ1-1; D possibly corresponds to TRBD1 (5 bases). The CDR3 contains 16 residues. The germline V and J ends were trimmed by 3 bases and 1 base, with 15 bases remaining between them. CDR1 is SGHAT and CDR2 is FQNNGV in the germline V gene. The CDR3 DNA is TGTGCCAGCAGCTTTCGTGGGCAGGGCGAGAACACTGAAGCTTTCTTT. It translates to CASSFRGQGENTEAFF.

This chain uses TRBV5-3 with TRBJ1-5; D remains ambiguous. TRBV5-3 is an ORF, with its function uncertain. The CDR3 is 15 amino acids. The V gene lost 3 bases and the J gene lost 4 bases, with 14 bases spanning the gap. The CDR3 is CARSSAGVGNQPQHF. DNA for the CDR3: TGTGCCAGAAGCTCCGCCGGGGTTGGAAATCAGCCCCAGCATTTT.

This chain links TRBV6-6 with TRBJ2-1, with 7 bases identical to TRBD1. V shed 2 bases and J 3 bases; nucleotides not matched to a gene: 4. The CDR3 has 15 amino acids. Germline-derived CDR1 and CDR2 are MNHNY and SVGAGI (reference sequence). The CDR3 reads CASSYRTGIYNEQFF. CDR3 DNA: TGTGCCAGCAGTTACAGGACAGGAATCTACAATGAGCAGTTCTTC.

The V and J genes are TRBV10-1 and TRBJ2-5, with a tentative D call TRBD2 (5 bases). CDR3 length: 14 amino acids. Trimming left V 3 bases short and J 5 bases short, with 13 bases between. Germline V gene lookup returns CDR1 WNHNN and CDR2 SYGVQD (reference sequence). The CDR3 DNA reads TGCGCCAGCAGTGAAGGTGGAGGAGTTGAGACCCAGTACTTC. This translates into CASSEGGGVETQYF.

The table lists this clone with a few counts. The chain combines TRBV9 with TRBJ2-1; the match to TRBD2 covers 14 bases. This CDR3 is 17 amino acids long. The trim removed 0 bases at V and 6 bases at J, leaving 5 bases unmatched. Germline V gene lookup returns CDR1 SGDLS and CDR2 YYNGEE. The CDR3 DNA follows: TGTGCCAGCAGCGTAGACGGACTAGCGGGGGGCGGCAATGAGCAGTTCTTC. It specifies CASSVDGLAGGGNEQFF.

The chain has TRBV6-5 and TRBJ1-4; D unresolved. This CDR3 contains 13 residues. V lost 5 bases to trimming and J lost 5 bases, with 9 bases between them. Germline loops: CDR1 MNHEY, CDR2 SVGAGI. The CDR3, as DNA: TGTGCCAGCAGTAGAGGGCAGAATGAAAAACTGTTTTTT. Translated, it gives CASSRGQNEKLFF.

J is TRBJ2-7 and V is TRBV5-1; a possible D gene is TRBD1 (5 bases). The CDR3 totals 16 residues. Germline V CDR1 and CDR2: SGHRS, YFSETQ. Trimming shortened V by 0 bases and J by 0 bases, and 13 bases separated the two germline ends. This chain's CDR3 is CASSLAAGMFSYEQYF. The CDR3, as DNA: TGCGCCAGCAGCTTGGCCGCAGGGATGTTCTCCTACGAGCAGTACTTC.